What follows are 7 T cell receptor beta chains derived from one specimen sequenced in a study of blood T cell repertoires in COVID-19. Clones were sequenced by immunoSEQ multiplex PCR, and TCRdb holds only the in-frame ones, with some missing. The sample holds approximately 150,000 clones, around 85% seen once. Sequenced input: peripheral blood. Every receptor here comes from a woman older than 75 with acute or convalescent COVID-19.

CDR3 in DNA: TGTGCCAGTAGATCGACAGGGCCTGACTACGAGCAGTACTTC. This gives the protein CASRSTGPDYEQYF. This sequence joins TRBV19 and TRBJ2-7, with 7 nucleotides matching TRBD1. This CDR3 is built from 14 residues. Germline V gene lookup returns CDR1 LNHDA and CDR2 SQIVND (reference sequence). V dropped 6 bases and J dropped 3; count of bases not matched to a gene: 8.

V gene TRBV6-5 combines with J gene TRBJ1-2, with D possibly being TRBD1 (5 bases). Looked up from germline, CDR1 is MNHEY and CDR2 is SVGAGI. The CDR3 consists of 13 residues. The ends were cut back, 6 bases at V and 6 bases at J, with 14 bases in the middle. CDR3 region: CASRLTESDGYTF. The CDR3 DNA reads TGTGCCAGCAGGTTGACAGAATCCGATGGCTACACCTTC.

The chain recombines TRBV9 with TRBJ2-4, with 13 bases lining up with TRBD2. The CDR3 spans 14 residues. The V gene's germline CDR1 is SGDLS and CDR2 YYNGEE. V lost 3 bases to trimming and J lost 13 bases; unmatched junction nucleotides: 7. As DNA, the CDR3 is TGTGCCAGCAGCGCCACTGGGACTAGCGGGGAGCAGTACTTC. Translated: CASSATGTSGEQYF.

The chain combines TRBV30 with TRBJ1-3, with 12 bases that match TRBD1. Germline V gene sequence: CDR1 GTSNPN, CDR2 SVGIG (reference sequence). The trim removed 0 bases at V and 3 bases at J, leaving 6 bases unmatched. The CDR3 covers 17 residues. This CDR3 is CAWSVPGTGGFGNTIYF. DNA for the CDR3: TGTGCCTGGAGTGTACCCGGGACAGGGGGCTTTGGAAACACCATATATTTT. The full variable domain, its missing parts supplied by reference TRBV30 and TRBJ1-3, is SQTIHQWPATLVQPVGSPLSLECTVEGTSNPNLYWYRQAAGRGLQLLFYSVGIGQISSEVPQNLSASRPQDRQFILSSKKLLLSDSGFYLCAWSVPGTGGFGNTIYFGEGSWLTVV.

The V and J genes are TRBV6-5 and TRBJ2-1, with TRBD2 matching over 9 bases. V trimming: 5 bases; J trimming: 6 bases; junction bases outside the gene matches: 2. Germline lookup yields CDR1 MNHEY and CDR2 SVGAGI. The CDR3 spans 13 residues. CDR3: CASSQTSGNEQFF. In nucleotides, the CDR3 is TGTGCCAGCAGTCAGACTAGCGGCAATGAGCAGTTCTTC.

The chain is built from TRBV6-6 and TRBJ1-2; 7 nucleotides agree with TRBD1. The CDR3 has 14 residues. In germline, CDR1 is MNHNY, CDR2 SVGAGI (reference sequence). Trimming cost V 6 bases and J 2 bases; bases outside gene matches: 6. The CDR3 sequence: CASRGDRPNYGYTF. CDR3 DNA: TGTGCCAGCAGGGGGGACAGACCGAACTATGGCTACACCTTC.

The rearrangement links TRBV11-2 to TRBJ2-4; 7 bases map to TRBD2. CDR1 is SGHAT, CDR2 FQNNGV, per germline. The CDR3 is 16 amino acids. J gave up 8 bases and V 5 bases, and 15 bases lay outside the gene matches. The CDR3 DNA sequence: TGTGCCAGCAGCCCCTGGGGGGGATCCTCATGGGACATTCAGTACTTC. Translated, it gives CASSPWGGSSWDIQYF. The complete variable domain, with remaining parts taken from reference TRBV11-2 and TRBJ2-4, reads EAGVAQSPRYKIIEKRQSVAFWCNPISGHATLYWYQQILGQGPKLLIQFQNNGVVDDSQLPKDRFSAERLKGVDSTLKIQPAKLEDSAVYLCASSPWGGSSWDIQYFGAGTRLSVL.